The clone carrying this T cell receptor beta chain occurred a few times. The antigen is undetermined. This entry comes from a study of radiotherapy plus CTLA-4 blockade in lung cancer. About the research overall: Around 20% of enrolled patients responded objectively, and over 30% had disease control. Regarding the study as a whole: Some TCR clones had been derived from tumors. These clones expanded in peripheral blood after radiotherapy plus ipilimumab.

This CDR3 comprises 15 residues. CDR1 is SGHTA, CDR2 FQGNSA, per germline. V shed 1 base, J shed 4 bases, and the junction held 3 bases outside the gene matches. Sequencing was performed with immunoSEQ multiplex PCR; in TCRdb, only in-frame clones are kept and a portion is missing. The table shows 40,000 to 50,000 clones, with approximately 70% occurring only once. The receptor's source is a human donor with non-small cell lung cancer who had a complete response to radiotherapy plus ipilimumab. V is TRBV7-2 and J is TRBJ2-7, with TRBD1 matching 11 bases. Specimen: peripheral blood, collected from a patient treated with radiotherapy plus ipilimumab. CDR3 nucleotide sequence: TGTGCCAGCAGCTTAGTTCGGGACAGGGGGTACGAGCAGTACTTC. Translated: CASSLVRDRGYEQYF.